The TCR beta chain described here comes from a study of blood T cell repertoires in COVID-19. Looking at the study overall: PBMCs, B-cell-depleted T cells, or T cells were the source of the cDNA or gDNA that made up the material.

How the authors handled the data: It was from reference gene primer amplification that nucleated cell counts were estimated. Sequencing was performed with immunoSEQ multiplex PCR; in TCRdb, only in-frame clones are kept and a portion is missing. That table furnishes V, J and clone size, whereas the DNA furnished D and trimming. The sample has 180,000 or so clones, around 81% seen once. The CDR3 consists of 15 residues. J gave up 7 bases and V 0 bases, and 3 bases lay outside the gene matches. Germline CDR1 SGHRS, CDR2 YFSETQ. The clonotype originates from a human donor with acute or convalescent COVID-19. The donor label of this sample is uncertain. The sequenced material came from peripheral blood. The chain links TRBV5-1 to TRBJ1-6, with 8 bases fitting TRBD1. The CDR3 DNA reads TGCGCCAGCAGCTTGGGACGACAGGGGAATTCACCCCTCCACTTT. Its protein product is CASSLGRQGNSPLHF.